The entry below describes one T cell receptor beta chain. No cognate antigen has been identified for it. No quality values exist for individual bases; no much larger clone is one base distant. These data belong to a study of early T cells in non-severe SARS-CoV-2 infection (dated by TCRdb to about 2021). The study in broad terms: TCR sequencing used bulk RNA from unsorted whole blood, so alpha and beta chains could not be paired.

Its CDR3 holds 15 amino acids, cysteine through phenylalanine. The entry retains the CDR3 DNA only, 45 bases that are in frame from base 1. V lost 5 bases and J lost 10 bases; the stretch between them is 21 bases long. Reading the germline V gene gives CDR1 MGHRA and CDR2 YSYEKL. Library prep was done by 5' RACE. Sequencer: NextSeq 500. To correct for sequencing error and PCR bias, the TCR library protocol tagged individual cDNA molecules with unique molecular identifiers. Sequencing covered both TCR alpha and beta chains, and within each sample the abundances of alpha and beta sequences were tightly co-correlated. For the original study's pipeline: Decombinator V4 was used to perform V gene, J gene and CDR3 annotation of TCR sequences. Expanded TCRs were defined as changing significantly between any two time points under a Poisson model with p below 0.0001. TCR abundances were normalised to the total number of TCRs sequenced per sample and were expressed as counts per million. TRAV1-2 paired with TRAJ12, TRAJ20 or TRAJ33 defined MAIT TCRs, while TRAV10 paired with TRAJ18 defined iNKT TCRs. VDJdb, accessed on 1 November 2021, was searched for TCRs annotated for CMV, EBV and SARS-CoV-2, and TCRs annotated for more than one antigen were excluded. TCRdb trimmed the raw reads at Q25, called clones with MiXCR and kept productive beta chains. Merged by CDR3 protein, the rows form single entries marked with the most common genes and DNA. Here the V and J calls rest on TCRdb's processing, not on the authors' analysis. The sample table contains around 50,000 distinct CDR3 sequences; only one count was recorded for roughly 10% of them. Approximately 10% of the sample rests with the top ten.

A case-control design nested within a healthcare worker cohort in London, UK, was used, with weekly nasopharyngeal swab PCR tests and blood sampling performed. Healthcare workers were recruited between 23 and 31 March 2020, during the week of the UK lockdown, and were followed weekly for up to about 15 weeks. Study-wide conclusions, independent of this receptor: Matching against VDJdb was skewed toward anti-spike CD8 responses, likely underestimated virus-specific expansions, and missed private and CD4 specificities.

The sequencing input was whole blood. The receptor chain draws on TRBV4-1 and TRBJ2-1, and possibly TRBD1, on 8 matching bases. This TCR derives from an adult who was a healthcare worker with PCR-confirmed SARS-CoV-2 infection or an uninfected control (not recorded which). The nucleotide sequence reads TGCGCCAGCAGCGTCGGGAGGACCCGGACAGGGGAGCAGTTCTTC. This is translated as CASSVGRTRTGEQFF.